This TCR beta chain was identified in a study of blood T cell repertoires in COVID-19. Overall study: Whether acute or convalescent, the COVID-19 samples came from the United States, Italy and Spain.

In the authors' workflow: Reference gene primer amplification gave estimated nucleated cell counts. Here immunoSEQ multiplex PCR was the method, and the copy in TCRdb shows in-frame clones only, minus some. For V, J and clone size, that table is used; D and trimming come from the DNA. The sample has fewer than 250,000 clones; around four fifths are singletons. Germline CDR1 and CDR2: MNHEY and SVGAGI. The length of the CDR3 is 16 residues. The V and J ends lost 2 bases and 3 bases respectively, with 13 bases between them. The TCR was taken from an older woman with active or convalescent COVID-19. Sample: peripheral blood. J is TRBJ2-2 and V is TRBV6-5; D uncertain. CDR3 bases: TGTGCCAGCAGTTACGAGTCCCCCCTACACACCGGGGAGCTGTTTTTT. Residues: CASSYESPLHTGELFF.